These 16 T cell receptor beta chains came from one sample sequenced in a study of OX40 agonist ivuxolimab in advanced cancers. Assay: immunoSEQ multiplex PCR; the TCRdb copy retains only in-frame clones and omits some. The repertoire holds roughly 93,000 clones, with about 80% as singletons. Material: CD4+ or CD8+ T cells sorted from blood, obtained in a trial of the OX40 agonist ivuxolimab. These receptors were collected from an adult with an advanced solid tumor such as melanoma, head and neck, liver or kidney cancer.

This chain joins TRBV15 and TRBJ2-3; 13 bases are shared with TRBD2. The CDR3 length is 17 residues. The junction had 6 bases not matched to a gene; V was cut back by 3 bases and J by 3 bases. Germline loops: CDR1 LNHNV, CDR2 YYDKDF (reference sequence). The CDR3 DNA sequence: TGTGCCACCAGCAGGAGGACTAGCGGGAGACCGACAGATACGCAGTATTTT. Translation gives CATSRRTSGRPTDTQYF.

The chain is built from TRBV30 and TRBJ1-4; D not certain. The CDR3 covers 14 residues. CDR1 and CDR2 from the germline V gene are GTSNPN and SVGIG (reference sequence). V gave up 0 bases and J gave up 3 bases, with 8 bases separating them. CDR3 sequence (DNA): TGTGCCTGGAGTGTGGGTCTTGCTAATGAAAAACTGTTTTTT. It codes for CAWSVGLANEKLFF. Full variable domain (outside the CDR3, taken from reference TRBV30 and TRBJ1-4): SQTIHQWPATLVQPVGSPLSLECTVEGTSNPNLYWYRQAAGRGLQLLFYSVGIGQISSEVPQNLSASRPQDRQFILSSKKLLLSDSGFYLCAWSVGLANEKLFFGSGTQLSVL.

The chain is built from TRBV2 and TRBJ2-7, with D possibly matching TRBD1 (5 bases). Trimming took 0 bases from V and 6 from J, leaving 9 bases between them. CDR3 length equals 13 residues. The germline CDR1 and CDR2 sequences are SNHLY and FYNNEI. In nucleotides, the CDR3 is TGTGCCAGCAGTGAAGCTCGACAGCTCGAGCAGTACTTC. It codes for CASSEARQLEQYF.

The chain has TRBV7-3 and TRBJ2-7, with 7 bases lining up with TRBD2. V dropped 4 bases and J dropped 2; count of bases not matched to a gene: 11. CDR1 and CDR2 (germline): SGHTA, FQGTGA. There are 16 residues in the CDR3. CDR3 in DNA: TGTGCCAGCAGCTCGCGAAGCGGGATAGTTACCTACGAGCAGTACTTC. Translating gives CASSSRSGIVTYEQYF.

This chain links TRBV5-1 with TRBJ2-3; D gene ambiguous. The CDR3 length is 14 residues. CDR1 is SGHRS and CDR2 is YFSETQ in the germline V gene. Trimming left V 0 bases short and J 5 bases short, with 10 bases between. DNA for the CDR3: TGCGCCAGCAGCTTGGCGACGACGGGAGATACGCAGTATTTT. Its translation is CASSLATTGDTQYF.

This chain uses TRBV6-5 with TRBJ2-5; 8 nucleotides line up with TRBD2. The ends lost 4 bases at V and 5 bases at J; junction bases unmatched: 9. Germline CDR1 reads MNHEY; CDR2 reads SVGAGI. The CDR3 is made up of 15 amino acids. Here the CDR3 reads CASSSGLAGMETQYF. The CDR3 DNA follows: TGTGCCAGCAGTTCAGGACTAGCCGGGATGGAGACCCAGTACTTC.

J is TRBJ2-7 and V is TRBV5-4; D not certain. The CDR3 consists of 13 residues. The germline V gene encodes CDR1 SGHNT and CDR2 YYREEE (reference sequence). The V gene lost 4 bases and the J gene lost 3 bases, with 11 bases spanning the gap. CDR3 region: CASSLDQGYEQYF. As DNA, the CDR3 is TGTGCCAGCAGCCTGGACCAAGGCTACGAGCAGTACTTC.

This chain joins TRBV10-1 and TRBJ2-5, with TRBD2 matching over 7 bases. The J call may be in error: the DNA end matches TRBJ2-7 better. CDR1 and CDR2 from the germline V gene are WNHNN and SYGVQD (reference sequence). The CDR3 is 13 amino acids. The CDR3 DNA sequence: TGCGCCAGCAGTATTGGACTAGGTTCCGAGCAGTACTTC. This translates into CASSIGLGSEQYF.

CDR3 sequence: CAISGSAQGNYGYTF. DNA of the CDR3: TGTGCCATCAGTGGAAGCGCGCAGGGTAACTATGGCTACACCTTC. The genes are TRBV10-3 and TRBJ1-2; the D gene is possibly TRBD1 (5 bases). The CDR3 runs to 15 residues. Germline V lookup: CDR1 ENHRY, CDR2 SYGVKD. Trimming shortened V by 4 bases and J by 1 base, and 13 bases separated the two germline ends.

The V gene is TRBV6-1, the J gene TRBJ2-7; maybe TRBD2 (6 bases). The CDR3 contains 16 residues. Between the trimmed V and J ends, which lost 0 bases and 0 bases, there was a span of 12 bases. Germline V CDR1 and CDR2: MNHNS, SASEGT. The chain's CDR3 is CASSEAPAGPSYEQYF. The CDR3, as DNA: TGTGCCAGCAGTGAAGCGCCCGCGGGACCCTCCTACGAGCAGTACTTC.

The chain carries TRBV18 and TRBJ2-4; no clear D. V dropped 3 bases and J dropped 8 bases, with 11 bases sitting between them. Germline CDR1 and CDR2: KGHSH and LQKENI. The CDR3 runs 13 residues. This CDR3 is CASSPNPMDIQYF. In nucleotides, the CDR3 is TGTGCCAGCTCACCTAACCCCATGGACATTCAGTACTTC.

Only one count was recorded for this clone. The chain is built from TRBV9 and TRBJ2-7, with a possible D match to TRBD1 (6 bases). V lost 1 base and J 3 bases, leaving 8 bases between the germline ends. The CDR3 spans 13 residues. Germline CDR1 SGDLS, CDR2 YYNGEE. The CDR3 DNA reads TGTGCCAGCAGCGTAACAGGGAGCTACGAGCAGTACTTC. Translation: CASSVTGSYEQYF.

The CDR3 is CASRLQGSNSPLHF. CDR3 in DNA: TGTGCCAGCCGCTTACAGGGAAGTAATTCACCCCTCCACTTT. This chain connects TRBV25-1 to TRBJ1-6, with TRBD1 as a possible D gene (6 bases). This CDR3 has 14 amino acids. V was pared by 8 bases and J by 6 bases, with 14 bases between. Germline V gene lookup returns CDR1 MGHDK and CDR2 SYGVNS. Combining the CDR3 with reference TRBV25-1 and TRBJ1-6 gives the whole variable domain EADIYQTPRYLVIGTGKKITLECSQTMGHDKMYWYQQDPGMELHLIHYSYGVNSTEKGDLSSESTVSRIRTEHFPLTLESARPSHTSQYLCASRLQGSNSPLHFGNGTRLTVT.

V and J are TRBV2 and TRBJ1-5, with 8 positions matching TRBD1. This CDR3 is 13 amino acids long. V shed 8 bases and J 6 bases; nucleotides not matched to a gene: 6. Germline values: CDR1 SNHLY, CDR2 FYNNEI. This CDR3 reads CASDRGGGQPQHF. CDR3 in DNA: TGTGCCAGCGACAGGGGAGGAGGTCAGCCCCAGCATTTT.

V gene TRBV27 combines with J gene TRBJ2-7; 15 positions match TRBD2. This CDR3 contains 17 residues. Trimming at V came to 6 bases and at J to 0 bases, leaving 6 bases not matched to a gene. Germline lookup yields CDR1 MNHEY and CDR2 SMNVEV (reference sequence). The CDR3 coding sequence is TGTGCCAGCAGCTCCGGACTAGCGGGAGGGATCTCCTACGAGCAGTACTTC. Translated, it gives CASSSGLAGGISYEQYF.

J is TRBJ1-4 and V is TRBV5-8; D gene unclear. Trimming left V 4 bases short and J 5 bases short, with 12 bases between. This CDR3 has 14 residues. Germline assignment: CDR1 SGHTS and CDR2 YDEGEE. CDR3 region: CASSPWTVNEKLFF. The CDR3 DNA follows: TGTGCCAGCAGCCCCTGGACCGTGAATGAAAAACTGTTTTTT. Based on the CDR3 plus reference TRBV5-8 and TRBJ1-4, the full variable domain is EAGVTQSPTHLIKTRGQQATLRCSPISGHTSVYWYQQALGLGLQFLLWYDEGEERNRGNFPPRFSGRQFPNYSSELNVNALELEDSALYLCASSPWTVNEKLFFGSGTQLSVL.